One and the same sample provided the 13 T cell receptor beta chains below, sequenced in a study of cytomegalovirus exposure and HLA in healthy donors. Repertoires were generated with immunoSEQ multiplex PCR, while TCRdb's copy carries only in-frame clones and drops some. Here the sample spans 90,000 or so clones, 85% being singletons. Sequenced input: PBMCs. The receptor set was obtained from a young man in good health and CMV-seropositive.

J is TRBJ2-3 and V is TRBV5-4, with TRBD1 identical over 7 bases. Looked up from germline, CDR1 is SGHNT and CDR2 is YYREEE (reference sequence). Losses at the gene ends were 2 bases for V and 1 base for J; bases not matched to a gene: 10. The CDR3 is made up of 17 amino acids. CDR3 sequence reads: CASSLGPTGIGTDTQYF. CDR3 bases: TGTGCCAGCAGCTTAGGGCCGACAGGGATAGGCACAGATACGCAGTATTTT.

The genes are TRBV5-5 and TRBJ2-1; perhaps TRBD2 as D (5 bases). V was pared by 2 bases and J by 5 bases, with 11 bases between. CDR3 length: 14 amino acids. The germline CDR1 and CDR2 sequences are SGHKS and YYEKEE (reference sequence). CDR3 in amino acids: CASSFSLGNNEQFF. The CDR3 region has the DNA TGTGCCAGCAGCTTTTCACTAGGAAACAATGAGCAGTTCTTC.

The chain is built from TRBV2 and TRBJ2-3; a weak D match, TRBD1 (6 bases). Trimming removed 6 bases at V and 5 bases at J, with 9 bases between. This CDR3 comprises 12 residues. Germline lookup yields CDR1 SNHLY and CDR2 FYNNEI. CDR3 in amino acids: CASSPQGDTQYF. CDR3 nucleotide sequence: TGTGCCAGCAGCCCACAGGGAGATACGCAGTATTTT.

The rearrangement links TRBV28 to TRBJ1-3, with D unclear. V gave up 5 bases and J gave up 4 bases, with 6 bases separating them. CDR1 MDHEN and CDR2 SYDVKM come from the germline V gene. This CDR3 spans 12 amino acids. The CDR3 region has the DNA TGTGCCAGCAGTCTCCGGGGAAACACCATATATTTT. Protein: CASSLRGNTIYF.

This chain uses TRBV28 with TRBJ1-5; D might be TRBD1 (6 bases). V shed 3 bases and J shed 0 bases, with 12 bases lying between them. Germline assignment: CDR1 MDHEN and CDR2 SYDVKM. The CDR3 loop spans 16 amino acids. DNA of the CDR3: TGTGCCAGCAGTTTTTCAGGGGAGTATAGCAATCAGCCCCAGCATTTT. Translated, it gives CASSFSGEYSNQPQHF.

The V and J genes are TRBV28 and TRBJ1-2, with D uncertain. Trimming pared 5 bases from V and 1 base from J, leaving 8 bases between. This CDR3 comprises 13 residues. Looked up from germline, CDR1 is MDHEN and CDR2 is SYDVKM. In DNA, the CDR3 is TGTGCCAGCAGTCACACAGTTAACTATGGCTACACCTTC. Translation gives CASSHTVNYGYTF.

CDR3 in amino acids: CASSQYRGGEQFF. The DNA for the CDR3 is TGTGCCAGCAGCCAATACCGGGGGGGTGAGCAGTTCTTC. This chain joins TRBV14 and TRBJ2-1, with 8 bases identical to TRBD2. V trimming: 2 bases; J trimming: 9 bases; junction bases outside the gene matches: 3. The V gene's germline CDR1 is SGHDN and CDR2 FVKESK. CDR3 length equals 13 residues.

This chain links TRBV7-2 with TRBJ1-1, with D perhaps matching TRBD1 (5 bases). Germline V gene sequence: CDR1 SGHTA, CDR2 FQGNSA. The CDR3 is 15 amino acids. V was pared by 5 bases and J by 0 bases, with 13 bases between. This CDR3 reads CASSPAGRMNTEAFF. The CDR3 coding sequence is TGTGCCAGCAGCCCAGCGGGACGGATGAACACTGAAGCTTTCTTT.

This rearrangement joins TRBV6-5 to TRBJ2-7; 13 positions match TRBD2. Germline CDR1 reads MNHEY; CDR2 reads SVGAGI. The CDR3 is 15 amino acids. V lost 6 bases and J lost 2; bases outside the gene matches: 4. CDR3 protein: CASRTLAGGPYEQYF. The CDR3 region has the DNA TGTGCCAGCAGGACACTAGCGGGAGGGCCCTACGAGCAGTACTTC.

The CDR3 nucleotides read TGTGCCAGCAGTTACCTTAGCGGGAGCCCCCACGAGCAGTACTTC. The encoded protein is CASSYLSGSPHEQYF. This chain links TRBV6-6 with TRBJ2-7; the match to TRBD2 covers 9 bases. The CDR3 extends over 15 amino acids. With 2 bases clipped from V and 5 bases from J, the junction kept 7 bases outside the gene matches. Germline CDR1 is MNHNY and CDR2 is SVGAGI (reference sequence).

V usage is TRBV6-1 and J usage is TRBJ2-1, with D possibly matching TRBD1 (5 bases). The CDR3 covers 12 residues. Trimming took off 8 bases at V and 8 bases at J, with 13 bases between the two ends. Germline V gene lookup returns CDR1 MNHNS and CDR2 SASEGT. The CDR3 reads CASSAGLDEQFF. CDR3 coding DNA: TGTGCCAGCTCGGCAGGGTTGGATGAGCAGTTCTTC.

This clone was observed a few times. The V gene is TRBV6-1, the J gene TRBJ1-4; 8 bases fit TRBD1. The germline CDR1 and CDR2 sequences are MNHNS and SASEGT. The CDR3 is made up of 15 amino acids. Germline trimming cut 10 bases from V and 0 bases from J; bases unmatched to any gene: 7. The CDR3 DNA reads TGTGCCACTCTCAAGGGACAGGCAACTAATGAAAAACTGTTTTTT. Residues: CATLKGQATNEKLFF.

The chain employs TRBV6-5 and TRBJ1-4; TRBD1 is a possible D gene (6 bases). From germline, CDR1 is MNHEY and CDR2 SVGAGI. The CDR3 has 15 residues. V shed 0 bases and J shed 8 bases, with 13 bases lying between them. The CDR3: CASSYSPGVGEKLFF. In DNA, the CDR3 is TGTGCCAGCAGTTACTCGCCAGGGGTCGGCGAAAAACTGTTTTTT.